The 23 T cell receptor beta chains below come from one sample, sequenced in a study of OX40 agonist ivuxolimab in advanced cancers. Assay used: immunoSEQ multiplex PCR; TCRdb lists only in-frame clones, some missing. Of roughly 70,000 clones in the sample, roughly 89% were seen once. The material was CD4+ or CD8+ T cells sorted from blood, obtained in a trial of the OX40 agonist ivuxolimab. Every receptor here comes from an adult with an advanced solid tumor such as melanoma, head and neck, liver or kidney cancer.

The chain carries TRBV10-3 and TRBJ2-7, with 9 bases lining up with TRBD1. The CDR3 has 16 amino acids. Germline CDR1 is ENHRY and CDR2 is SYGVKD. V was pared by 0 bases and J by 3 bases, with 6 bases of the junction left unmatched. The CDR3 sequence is CAISESTGQGNYEQYF. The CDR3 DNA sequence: TGTGCCATCAGTGAGTCCACGGGACAGGGTAACTACGAGCAGTACTTC.

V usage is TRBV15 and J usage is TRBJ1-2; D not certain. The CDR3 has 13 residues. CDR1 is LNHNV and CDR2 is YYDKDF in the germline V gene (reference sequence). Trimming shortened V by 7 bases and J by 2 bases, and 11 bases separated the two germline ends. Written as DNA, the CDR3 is TGTGCCACCAAAGACGGATACAACTATGGCTACACCTTC. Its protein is CATKDGYNYGYTF. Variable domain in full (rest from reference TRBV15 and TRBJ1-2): DAMVIQNPRYQVTQFGKPVTLSCSQTLNHNVMYWYQQKSSQAPKLLFHYYDKDFNNEADTPDNFQSRRPNTSFCFLDIRSPGLGDTAMYLCATKDGYNYGYTFGSGTRLTVV.

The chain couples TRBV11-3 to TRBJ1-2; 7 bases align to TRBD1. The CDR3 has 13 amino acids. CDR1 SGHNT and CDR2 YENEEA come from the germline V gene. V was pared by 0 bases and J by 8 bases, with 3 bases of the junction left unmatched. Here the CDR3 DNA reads TGTGCCAGCAGCTTAGATGGACAGGCCGGCTACACCTTC. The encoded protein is CASSLDGQAGYTF. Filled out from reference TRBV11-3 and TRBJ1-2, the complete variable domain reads EAGVVQSPRYKIIEKKQPVAFWCNPISGHNTLYWYLQNLGQGPELLIRYENEEAVDDSQLPKDRFSAERLKGVDSTLKIQPAELGDSAVYLCASSLDGQAGYTFGSGTRLTVV.

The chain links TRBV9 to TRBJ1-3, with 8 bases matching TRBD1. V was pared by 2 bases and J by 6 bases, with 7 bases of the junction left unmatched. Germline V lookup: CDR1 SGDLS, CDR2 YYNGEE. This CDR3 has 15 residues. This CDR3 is CASSVATGAENTIYF. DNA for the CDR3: TGTGCCAGCAGCGTGGCGACAGGGGCGGAAAACACCATATATTTT.

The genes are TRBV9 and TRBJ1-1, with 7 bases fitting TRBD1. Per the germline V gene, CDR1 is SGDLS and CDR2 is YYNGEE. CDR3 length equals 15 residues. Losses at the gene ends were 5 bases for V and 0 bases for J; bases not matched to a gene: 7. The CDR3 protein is CASRPAGTVNTEAFF. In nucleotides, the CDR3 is TGTGCCAGCAGACCGGCCGGGACAGTGAACACTGAAGCTTTCTTT.

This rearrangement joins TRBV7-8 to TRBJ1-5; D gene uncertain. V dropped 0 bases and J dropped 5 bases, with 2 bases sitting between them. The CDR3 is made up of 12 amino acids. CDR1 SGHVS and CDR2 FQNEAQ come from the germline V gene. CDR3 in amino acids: CASSLADQPQHF. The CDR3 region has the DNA TGTGCCAGCAGCTTAGCTGATCAGCCCCAGCATTTT.

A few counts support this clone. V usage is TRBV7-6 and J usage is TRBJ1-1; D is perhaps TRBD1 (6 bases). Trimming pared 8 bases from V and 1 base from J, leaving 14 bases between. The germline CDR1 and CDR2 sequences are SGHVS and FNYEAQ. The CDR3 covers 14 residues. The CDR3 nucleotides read TGTGCCAGCTCCGAAGACAGGAGGAACACTGAAGCTTTCTTT. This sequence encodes CASSEDRRNTEAFF.

The CDR3 DNA reads as TGTGCCAGCAGCCAGGGGAACTATGGCTACACCTTC. The encoded protein is CASSQGNYGYTF. The chain links TRBV27 to TRBJ1-2, with D maybe TRBD1 (6 bases). The CDR3 has 12 amino acids. The germline V gene encodes CDR1 MNHEY and CDR2 SMNVEV (reference sequence). Trimming took off 6 bases at V and 2 bases at J, with 7 bases between the two ends.

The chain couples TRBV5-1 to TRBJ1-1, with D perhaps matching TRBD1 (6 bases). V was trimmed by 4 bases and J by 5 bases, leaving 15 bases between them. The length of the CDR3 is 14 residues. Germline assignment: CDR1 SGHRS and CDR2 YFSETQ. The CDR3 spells CASSPTGARTEAFF. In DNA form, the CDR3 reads TGCGCCAGCAGCCCGACAGGAGCTAGGACTGAAGCTTTCTTT.

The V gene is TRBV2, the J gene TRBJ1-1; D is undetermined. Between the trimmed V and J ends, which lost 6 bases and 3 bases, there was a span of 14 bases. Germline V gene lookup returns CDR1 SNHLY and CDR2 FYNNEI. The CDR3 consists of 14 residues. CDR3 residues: CASRSLRVHTEAFF. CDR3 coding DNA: TGTGCCAGCAGAAGTCTCAGAGTCCACACTGAAGCTTTCTTT.

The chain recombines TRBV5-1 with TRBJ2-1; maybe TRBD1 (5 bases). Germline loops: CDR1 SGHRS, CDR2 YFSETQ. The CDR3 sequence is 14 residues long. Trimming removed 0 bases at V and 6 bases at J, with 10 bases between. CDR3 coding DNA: TGCGCCAGCAGCTTGGAAGGGGCAATCAATGAGCAGTTCTTC. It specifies CASSLEGAINEQFF. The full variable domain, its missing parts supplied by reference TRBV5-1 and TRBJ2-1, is KAGVTQTPRYLIKTRGQQVTLSCSPISGHRSVSWYQQTPGQGLQFLFEYFSETQRNKGNFPGRFSGRQFSNSRSEMNVSTLELGDSALYLCASSLEGAINEQFFGPGTRLTVL.

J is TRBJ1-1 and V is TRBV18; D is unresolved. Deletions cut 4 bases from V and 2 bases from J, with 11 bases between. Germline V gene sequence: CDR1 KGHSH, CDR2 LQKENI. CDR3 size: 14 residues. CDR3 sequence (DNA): TGTGCCAGCTCACTGGTAGGCGAAAACACTGAAGCTTTCTTT. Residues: CASSLVGENTEAFF.

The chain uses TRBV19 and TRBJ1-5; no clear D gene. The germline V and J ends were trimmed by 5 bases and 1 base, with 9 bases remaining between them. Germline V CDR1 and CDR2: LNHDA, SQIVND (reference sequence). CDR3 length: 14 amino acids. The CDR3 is CASSLQRSNQPQHF. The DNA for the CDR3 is TGTGCCAGTAGTTTACAAAGGAGCAATCAGCCCCAGCATTTT.

CDR3 DNA sequence: TGTGCCGCTCGCAGGGGGGAGAACACTGAAGCTTTCTTT. Translating it yields CAARRGENTEAFF. This sequence joins TRBV10-3 and TRBJ1-1; 7 bases map to TRBD1. The CDR3 consists of 13 residues. Per the germline V gene, CDR1 is ENHRY and CDR2 is SYGVKD. The trim removed 11 bases at V and 1 base at J, leaving 7 bases unmatched.

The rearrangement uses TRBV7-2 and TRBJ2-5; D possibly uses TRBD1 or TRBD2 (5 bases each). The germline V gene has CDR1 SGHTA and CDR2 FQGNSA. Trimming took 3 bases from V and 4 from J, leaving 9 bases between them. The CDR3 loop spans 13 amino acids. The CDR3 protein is CASSFDSGETQYF. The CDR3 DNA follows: TGTGCCAGCAGCTTTGACAGCGGAGAGACCCAGTACTTC.

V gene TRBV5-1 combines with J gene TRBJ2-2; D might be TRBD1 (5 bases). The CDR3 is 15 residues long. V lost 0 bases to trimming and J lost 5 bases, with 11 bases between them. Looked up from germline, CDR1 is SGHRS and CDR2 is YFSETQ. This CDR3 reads CASSLETQGTGELFF. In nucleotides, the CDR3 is TGCGCCAGCAGCTTGGAAACCCAGGGAACCGGGGAGCTGTTTTTT.

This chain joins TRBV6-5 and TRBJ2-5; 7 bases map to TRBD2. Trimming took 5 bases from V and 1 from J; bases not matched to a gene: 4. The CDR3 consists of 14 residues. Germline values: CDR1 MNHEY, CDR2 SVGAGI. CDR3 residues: CASSPKRGQETQYF. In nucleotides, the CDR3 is TGTGCCAGCAGTCCTAAGCGGGGCCAAGAGACCCAGTACTTC.

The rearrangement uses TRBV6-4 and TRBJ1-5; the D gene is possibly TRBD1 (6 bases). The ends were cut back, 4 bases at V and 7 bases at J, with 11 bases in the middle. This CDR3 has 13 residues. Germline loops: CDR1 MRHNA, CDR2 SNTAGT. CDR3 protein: CASSGEGGQPQHF. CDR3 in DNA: TGTGCCAGCAGTGGCGAGGGGGGGCAGCCCCAGCATTTT.

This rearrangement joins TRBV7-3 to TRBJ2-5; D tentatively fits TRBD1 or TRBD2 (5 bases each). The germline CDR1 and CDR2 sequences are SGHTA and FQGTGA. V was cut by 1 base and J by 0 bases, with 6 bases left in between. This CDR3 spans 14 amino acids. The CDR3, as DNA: TGTGCCAGCAGCTTAATGGGGGACCAAGAGACCCAGTACTTC. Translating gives CASSLMGDQETQYF.

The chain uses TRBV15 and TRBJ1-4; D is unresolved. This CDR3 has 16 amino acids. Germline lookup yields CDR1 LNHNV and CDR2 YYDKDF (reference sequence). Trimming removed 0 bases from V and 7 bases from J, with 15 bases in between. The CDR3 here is CATSRDLEVRSEKLFF. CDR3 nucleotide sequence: TGTGCCACCAGCAGAGATCTTGAGGTACGAAGTGAAAAACTGTTTTTT.

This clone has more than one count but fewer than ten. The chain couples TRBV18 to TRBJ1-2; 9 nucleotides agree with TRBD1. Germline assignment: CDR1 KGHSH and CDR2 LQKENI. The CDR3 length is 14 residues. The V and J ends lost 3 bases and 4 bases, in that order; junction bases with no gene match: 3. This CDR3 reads CASSPDRGGYGYTF. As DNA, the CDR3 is TGTGCCAGCTCACCGGACAGGGGAGGCTATGGCTACACCTTC.

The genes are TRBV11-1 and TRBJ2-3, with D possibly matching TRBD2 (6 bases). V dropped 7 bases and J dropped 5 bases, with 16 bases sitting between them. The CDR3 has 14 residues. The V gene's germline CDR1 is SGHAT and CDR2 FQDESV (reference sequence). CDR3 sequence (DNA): TGTGCCAGCACCCCTAGGCGGGATGGAGATACGCAGTATTTT. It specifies CASTPRRDGDTQYF.

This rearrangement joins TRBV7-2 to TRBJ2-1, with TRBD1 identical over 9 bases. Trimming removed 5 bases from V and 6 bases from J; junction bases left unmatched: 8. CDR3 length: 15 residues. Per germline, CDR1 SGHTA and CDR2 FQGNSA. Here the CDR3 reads CASSRGTGSGNEQFF. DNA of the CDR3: TGTGCCAGCAGCCGAGGGACAGGGTCGGGCAATGAGCAGTTCTTC.